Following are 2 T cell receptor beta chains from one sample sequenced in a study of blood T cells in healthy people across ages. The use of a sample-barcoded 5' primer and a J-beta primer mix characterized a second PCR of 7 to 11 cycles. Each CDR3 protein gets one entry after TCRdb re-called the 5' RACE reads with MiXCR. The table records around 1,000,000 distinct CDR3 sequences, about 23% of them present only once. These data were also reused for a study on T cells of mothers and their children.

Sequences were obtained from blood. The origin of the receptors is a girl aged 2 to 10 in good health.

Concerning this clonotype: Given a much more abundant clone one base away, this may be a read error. CDR3 region: CASSKIGQEREELFF. The CDR3 DNA is TGTGCCAGCAGCAAGATAGGACAAGAACGGGAAGAACTGTTTTTT. The chain uses TRBV7-9 and TRBJ1-4; weak D call: TRBD1 (5 bases). Trimming pared 5 bases from V and 12 bases from J, leaving 22 bases between. This CDR3 spans 15 amino acids. CDR1 is SEHNR, CDR2 FQNEAQ, per germline (reference sequence).

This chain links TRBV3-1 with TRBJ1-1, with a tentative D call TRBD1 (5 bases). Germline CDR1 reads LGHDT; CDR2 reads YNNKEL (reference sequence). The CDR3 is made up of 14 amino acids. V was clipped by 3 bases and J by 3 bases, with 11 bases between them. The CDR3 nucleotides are TGTGCCAGCAGCCATGTTGACAGCTACACTGAAGCTTTCTTT. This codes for CASSHVDSYTEAFF.